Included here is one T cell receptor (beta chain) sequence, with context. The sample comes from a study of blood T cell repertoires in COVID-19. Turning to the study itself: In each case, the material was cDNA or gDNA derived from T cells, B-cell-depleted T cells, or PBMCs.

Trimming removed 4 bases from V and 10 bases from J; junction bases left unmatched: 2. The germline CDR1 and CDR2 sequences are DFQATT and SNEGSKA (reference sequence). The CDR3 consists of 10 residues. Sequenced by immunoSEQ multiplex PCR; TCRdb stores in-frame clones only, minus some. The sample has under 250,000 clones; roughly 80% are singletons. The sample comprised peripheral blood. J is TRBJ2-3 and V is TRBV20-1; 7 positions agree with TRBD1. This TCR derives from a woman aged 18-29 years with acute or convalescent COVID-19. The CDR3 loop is CSANRGAQYF. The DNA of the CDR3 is TGCAGTGCTAACAGGGGAGCGCAGTATTTT.